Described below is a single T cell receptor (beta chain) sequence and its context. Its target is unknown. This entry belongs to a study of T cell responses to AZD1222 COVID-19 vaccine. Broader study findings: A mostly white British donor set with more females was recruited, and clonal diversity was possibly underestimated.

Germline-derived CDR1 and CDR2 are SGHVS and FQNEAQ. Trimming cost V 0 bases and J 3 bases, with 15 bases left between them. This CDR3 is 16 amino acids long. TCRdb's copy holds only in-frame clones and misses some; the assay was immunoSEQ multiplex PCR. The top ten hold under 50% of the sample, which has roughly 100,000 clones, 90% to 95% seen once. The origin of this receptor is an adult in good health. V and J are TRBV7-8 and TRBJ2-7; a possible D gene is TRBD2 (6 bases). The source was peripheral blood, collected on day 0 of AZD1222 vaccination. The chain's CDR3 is CASSLATAGLFYEQYF. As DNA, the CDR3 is TGTGCCAGCAGCTTAGCCACGGCGGGACTCTTCTACGAGCAGTACTTC.